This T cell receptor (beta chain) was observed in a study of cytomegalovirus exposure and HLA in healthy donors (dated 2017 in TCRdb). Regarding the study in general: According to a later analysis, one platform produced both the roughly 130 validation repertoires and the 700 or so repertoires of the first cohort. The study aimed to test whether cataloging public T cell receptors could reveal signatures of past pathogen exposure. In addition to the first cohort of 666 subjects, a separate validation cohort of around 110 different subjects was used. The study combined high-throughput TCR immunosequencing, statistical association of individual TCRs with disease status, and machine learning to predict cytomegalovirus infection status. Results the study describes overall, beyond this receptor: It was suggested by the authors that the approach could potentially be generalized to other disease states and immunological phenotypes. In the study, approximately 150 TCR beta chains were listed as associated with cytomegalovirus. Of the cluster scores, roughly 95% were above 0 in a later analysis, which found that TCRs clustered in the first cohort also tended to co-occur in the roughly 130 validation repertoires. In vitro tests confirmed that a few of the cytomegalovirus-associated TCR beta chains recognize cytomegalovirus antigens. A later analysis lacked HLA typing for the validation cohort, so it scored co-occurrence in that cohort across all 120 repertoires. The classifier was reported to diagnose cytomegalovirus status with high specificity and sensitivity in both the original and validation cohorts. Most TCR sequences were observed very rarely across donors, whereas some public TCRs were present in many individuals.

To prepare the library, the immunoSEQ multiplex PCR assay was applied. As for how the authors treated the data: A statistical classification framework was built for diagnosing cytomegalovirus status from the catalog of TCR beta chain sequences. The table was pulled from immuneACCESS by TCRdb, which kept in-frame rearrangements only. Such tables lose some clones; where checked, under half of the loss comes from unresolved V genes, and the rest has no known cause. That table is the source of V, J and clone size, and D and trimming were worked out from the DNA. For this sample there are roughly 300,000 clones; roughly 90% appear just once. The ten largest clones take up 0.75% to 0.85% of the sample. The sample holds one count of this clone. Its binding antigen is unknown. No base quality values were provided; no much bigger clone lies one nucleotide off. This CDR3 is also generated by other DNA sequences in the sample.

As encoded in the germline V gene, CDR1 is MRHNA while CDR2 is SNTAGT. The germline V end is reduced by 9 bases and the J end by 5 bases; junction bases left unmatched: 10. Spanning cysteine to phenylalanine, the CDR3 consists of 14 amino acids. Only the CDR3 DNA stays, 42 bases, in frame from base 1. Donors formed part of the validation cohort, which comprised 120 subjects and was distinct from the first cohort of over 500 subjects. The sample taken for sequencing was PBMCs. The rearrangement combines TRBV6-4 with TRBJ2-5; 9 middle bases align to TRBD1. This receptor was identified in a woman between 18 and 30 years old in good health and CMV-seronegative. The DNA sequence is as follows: TGTGCCAGATCCCTCGACAGGGGGGATGAGACCCAGTACTTC. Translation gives CARSLDRGDETQYF.